The present entry profiles one TCR beta chain with its context. Additional DNA sequences in this sample encode the identical CDR3. The sample is drawn from a study of blood T cell repertoires in COVID-19. For the study at large: Sites across the United States, Italy and Spain contributed samples from acute and convalescent COVID-19.

This CDR3 is built from 14 residues. CDR1 SGHNT and CDR2 YYREEE come from the germline V gene (reference sequence). The germline V and J ends were trimmed by 4 bases and 2 bases, with 9 bases remaining between them. Patients of the Seattle cohort, enrolled during active infection, were followed longitudinally. The data were produced by immunoSEQ multiplex PCR, yet TCRdb's version contains in-frame clones alone and is incomplete. Of around 220,000 clones listed, approximately 78% are singletons. J is TRBJ1-4 and V is TRBV5-4, with D perhaps TRBD1 (5 bases). This clonotype originated in an elderly woman with COVID-19, enrolled during active disease. Sample: peripheral blood. The CDR3 spells CASSLRGTNEKLFF. DNA for the CDR3: TGTGCCAGCAGCCTAAGGGGTACTAATGAAAAACTGTTTTTT.